The 26 T cell receptor beta chains in this list originate from one sample, sequenced in a study of CD8+CD57+ T cells in acquired aplastic anemia (dated by TCRdb to 2017 to 2018). Patients chosen for sequencing had shown expansion of CD8+CD57+ cells by flow cytometry. The sequencing machine was an Illumina HiSeq 2000. Profiling of TCR beta VDJ combinations and CDR3 sequences used genomic DNA as the template. TCRdb redid the processing of the public reads, applying fastp at Q25 and MiXCR, and retained in-frame beta chains. One record per CDR3 amino acid sequence lists the most common genes and DNA. Here the sample has around 500,000 distinct CDR3 sequences; around 33% occur a single time. The ten top clones hold about 0.8% of the sample. Sequenced input: sorted CD4+, CD8+, or CD8+CD57+ T cells (not recorded which) from PBMCs. The source of these receptors is a human donor with aplastic anemia.

This clonotype has at least ten counts. The genes are TRBV12-3 or TRBV12-4 and TRBJ1-5; D remains ambiguous. V was shortened by 6 bases and J by 6 bases, with 9 bases between the two germline ends. The CDR3 consists of 12 residues. CDR3 nucleotide sequence: TGTGCCAGCAGCCCCGCAGCTCAGCCCCAGCATTTT. Amino acids: CASSPAAQPQHF.

In DNA, the CDR3 is TGTGCCATCAGTGCCGGCGGTACAGATACGCAGTATTTT. This gives the protein CAISAGGTDTQYF. The rearrangement uses TRBV10-3 and TRBJ2-3; D gene uncertain. Looked up from germline, CDR1 is ENHRY and CDR2 is SYGVKD. Trimming stripped 4 bases from V and 3 bases from J, with 8 bases between. The CDR3 covers 13 residues.

About this clonotype: This clone may be a read error of a much larger clone one base away. This rearrangement joins TRBV7-8 to TRBJ1-5; D uncertain. V shed 5 bases and J shed 0 bases, with 11 bases lying between them. Germline V gene data show CDR1 as SGHVS and CDR2 as FQNEAQ. CDR3 length: 15 amino acids. The CDR3 bases are TGTGCCAGCAGCCCCAATCAGGTTAGCAATCAGCCCCAGCATTTT. Amino acids: CASSPNQVSNQPQHF. Using reference TRBV7-8 and TRBJ1-5 for the parts outside the CDR3, the full variable domain is GAGVSQSPRYKVAKRGQDVALRCDPISGHVSLFWYQQALGQGPEFLTYFQNEAQLDKSGLPSDRFFAERPEGSVSTLKIQRTQQEDSAVYLCASSPNQVSNQPQHFGDGTRLSIL.

The sample holds a few counts of this clonotype. V usage is TRBV20-1 and J usage is TRBJ2-5; 7 nucleotides match TRBD2. Trimming at V came to 1 base and at J to 2 bases, leaving 13 bases not matched to a gene. The CDR3 extends over 17 amino acids. Germline CDR1 reads DFQATT; CDR2 reads SNEGSKA (reference sequence). CDR3 sequence: CSARGPRRAGEQETQYF. CDR3 DNA: TGCAGTGCTAGAGGCCCTCGGCGGGCGGGGGAGCAAGAGACCCAGTACTTC.

The rearrangement links TRBV2 to TRBJ2-5; D is possibly TRBD1 (5 bases). CDR1 SNHLY and CDR2 FYNNEI come from the germline V gene. V was clipped by 4 bases and J by 5 bases, with 11 bases between them. The CDR3 length is 13 residues. CDR3 residues: CASSVPAGETQYF. Here the CDR3 DNA reads TGTGCCAGCAGTGTTCCAGCAGGGGAGACCCAGTACTTC.

This clonotype has at least ten counts. The chain is built from TRBV9 and TRBJ2-7; tentatively, D is TRBD2 (5 bases). Germline lookup yields CDR1 SGDLS and CDR2 YYNGEE. V was cut by 3 bases and J by 0 bases, with 7 bases left in between. This CDR3 spans 13 amino acids. CDR3 loop: CASSGSVSYEQYF. The CDR3 region has the DNA TGTGCCAGCAGCGGTAGCGTCTCCTACGAGCAGTACTTC.

At least ten counts were recorded for this clonotype. The V call is TRBV2, the J call TRBJ1-1; D is unresolved. The ends were cut back, 1 base at V and 3 bases at J, with 9 bases in the middle. The CDR3 covers 14 residues. Germline lookup yields CDR1 SNHLY and CDR2 FYNNEI. In nucleotides, the CDR3 is TGTGCCAGCAGTGAAGATGTTGATGACACTGAAGCTTTCTTT. It specifies CASSEDVDDTEAFF.

This clonotype has at least ten counts. This chain joins TRBV5-1 and TRBJ2-7, with 8 positions matching TRBD1. V lost 0 bases and J lost 2; bases outside the gene matches: 7. Germline loops: CDR1 SGHRS, CDR2 YFSETQ. CDR3 length: 16 residues. The CDR3 loop reads CASSLEPPDRAYEQYF. In DNA, the CDR3 is TGCGCCAGCAGCTTGGAACCACCGGACAGGGCCTACGAGCAGTACTTC.

The sample holds a few counts of this clonotype. The chain combines TRBV4-3 with TRBJ1-6, with a possible D match to TRBD1 (6 bases). Germline-derived CDR1 and CDR2 are LGHNA and YSLEER. CDR3 length: 17 amino acids. Trimming removed 2 bases at V and 7 bases at J, with 18 bases between. This chain's CDR3 is CASSQRGGSRGNSPLHF. The CDR3 DNA reads as TGCGCCAGCAGCCAAAGGGGTGGGAGCAGGGGCAATTCACCCCTCCACTTT.

The chain is built from TRBV29-1 and TRBJ1-1; tentatively, D is TRBD1 (6 bases). Germline values: CDR1 SQVTM, CDR2 ANQGSEA. V lost 4 bases to trimming and J lost 0 bases, with 9 bases between them. CDR3 length equals 13 residues. The CDR3 DNA reads TGCAGCGTTGGGGACATCGTGAACACTGAAGCTTTCTTT. This encodes CSVGDIVNTEAFF. Complete variable domain (other parts from reference TRBV29-1 and TRBJ1-1): SAVISQKPSRDICQRGTSLTIQCQVDSQVTMMFWYRQQPGQSLTLIATANQGSEATYESGFVIDKFPISRPNLTFSTLTVSNMSPEDSSIYLCSVGDIVNTEAFFGQGTRLTVV.

This clonotype was counted many times. The V gene is TRBV9, the J gene TRBJ1-5, with TRBD1 identical over 8 bases. Germline V gene lookup returns CDR1 SGDLS and CDR2 YYNGEE. The CDR3 loop spans 15 amino acids. With V trimmed by 3 bases and J by 2 bases, 4 bases remained unmatched. The CDR3 nucleotides read TGTGCCAGCAGCGCCGACAGGGGTGGCAATCAGCCCCAGCATTTT. Its protein product is CASSADRGGNQPQHF. Variable domain in full (rest from reference TRBV9 and TRBJ1-5): DSGVTQTPKHLITATGQRVTLRCSPRSGDLSVYWYQQSLDQGLQFLIQYYNGEERAKGNILERFSAQQFPDLHSELNLSSLELGDSALYFCASSADRGGNQPQHFGDGTRLSIL.

Ten or more counts support this clonotype. The rearrangement joins TRBV10-1 to TRBJ1-5; D is unresolved. Trimming left V 4 bases short and J 0 bases short, with 10 bases between. CDR3 length equals 15 residues. Per germline, CDR1 WNHNN and CDR2 SYGVQD (reference sequence). As DNA, the CDR3 is TGCGCCAGCAGTGCATCAGAGTATAGCAATCAGCCCCAGCATTTT. Its protein product is CASSASEYSNQPQHF.

The table lists this clonotype with many counts. The genes are TRBV9 and TRBJ1-6; D is ambiguous. Germline V gene sequence: CDR1 SGDLS, CDR2 YYNGEE. V was clipped by 2 bases and J by 0 bases, with 9 bases between them. The CDR3 has 16 amino acids. CDR3 sequence reads: CASSVDPSSYNSPLHF. The CDR3 nucleotides read TGTGCCAGCAGCGTTGACCCGAGCTCCTATAATTCACCCCTCCACTTT. Based on the CDR3 plus reference TRBV9 and TRBJ1-6, the full variable domain is DSGVTQTPKHLITATGQRVTLRCSPRSGDLSVYWYQQSLDQGLQFLIQYYNGEERAKGNILERFSAQQFPDLHSELNLSSLELGDSALYFCASSVDPSSYNSPLHFGNGTRLTVT.

This clonotype occurred once. One base away lies a much larger clone, so this may be a sequencing read error. The rearrangement links TRBV7-2 to TRBJ2-7, with unresolved D. V lost 5 bases, J lost 2 bases, and 13 bases lay in between. The CDR3 consists of 14 residues. In germline, CDR1 is SGHTA, CDR2 FQGNSA. This CDR3 is CASSTTSPTYEQYF. CDR3 nucleotides: TGTGCCAGCAGCACAACGAGTCCTACCTACGAGCAGTACTTC.

J is TRBJ2-7 and V is TRBV5-4, with a tentative D call TRBD1 (5 bases). V dropped 3 bases and J dropped 4 bases, with 14 bases sitting between them. The germline V gene has CDR1 SGHNT and CDR2 YYREEE (reference sequence). CDR3 length equals 14 residues. CDR3 sequence (DNA): TGTGCCAGCAGCTCATCAGGGAACAGGTACGAGCAGTACTTC. The encoded protein is CASSSSGNRYEQYF.

This clonotype was picked up a small number of times. The junction does not match germline at one end; this may be a read error. The chain links TRBV7-9 to TRBJ2-7; D gene uncertain. Germline values: CDR1 SEHNR, CDR2 FQNEAQ (reference sequence). The length of the CDR3 is 13 residues. CDR3 nucleotide sequence: TGCGCCAGCAGCCAAGACTTGATATACGAGCAGTACTTC. Translating gives CASSQDLIYEQYF.

Turning to this clonotype: A clone one base away is much larger, so this may be a read error. J is TRBJ2-7 and V is TRBV10-3, with unresolved D. The CDR3 has 11 residues. In germline, CDR1 is ENHRY, CDR2 SYGVKD. Trimming left V 6 bases short and J 3 bases short, with 6 bases between. The CDR3 DNA is TGTGCCATCAGCCAGGACTACGAGCAGTACTTC. Its translation is CAISQDYEQYF.

The chain joins TRBV19 to TRBJ1-2; D gene uncertain. The germline V and J ends were trimmed by 6 bases and 0 bases, with 14 bases remaining between them. From germline, CDR1 is LNHDA and CDR2 SQIVND (reference sequence). This CDR3 is 15 amino acids long. CDR3 amino acids: CASRESYSANYGYTF. CDR3 sequence (DNA): TGTGCCAGTAGGGAGAGCTACTCAGCTAACTATGGCTACACCTTC.

The CDR3 protein is CSQGQGAGSTEAFF. The DNA for the CDR3 is TGCAGCCAAGGACAGGGGGCGGGGAGCACTGAAGCTTTCTTT. The rearrangement joins TRBV29-1 to TRBJ1-1; TRBD1 agrees at 11 bases. The trim removed 8 bases at V and 4 bases at J, leaving 9 bases unmatched. Per the germline V gene, CDR1 is SQVTM and CDR2 is ANQGSEA. This CDR3 is built from 14 residues.

This clonotype occurred many times. This rearrangement joins TRBV10-3 to TRBJ1-1, with D unresolved. The CDR3 length is 13 residues. Trimming left V 6 bases short and J 0 bases short, with 8 bases between. Per the germline V gene, CDR1 is ENHRY and CDR2 is SYGVKD. DNA of the CDR3: TGTGCCATCAGGAATTCAGTGAACACTGAAGCTTTCTTT. This encodes CAIRNSVNTEAFF.

The chain links TRBV6-1 to TRBJ2-7, with 9 bases matching TRBD2. Losses at the gene ends were 7 bases for V and 2 bases for J; bases not matched to a gene: 6. The germline V gene encodes CDR1 MNHNS and CDR2 SASEGT. The CDR3 consists of 14 residues. The DNA of the CDR3 is TGTGCCAGCATGGAAGCGGGAGGTCCCTACGAGCAGTACTTC. Its protein is CASMEAGGPYEQYF.

This clonotype was seen only a few times. This CDR3 is CASSVASGTGNTIYF. CDR3 DNA sequence: TGTGCCAGCAGCGTAGCATCCGGGACTGGAAACACCATATATTTT. This chain connects TRBV9 to TRBJ1-3; D call uncertain. The CDR3 extends over 15 amino acids. CDR1 and CDR2 from the germline V gene are SGDLS and YYNGEE. Trimming took 0 bases from V and 2 from J, leaving 9 bases between them. The complete variable domain, with remaining parts taken from reference TRBV9 and TRBJ1-3, reads DSGVTQTPKHLITATGQRVTLRCSPRSGDLSVYWYQQSLDQGLQFLIQYYNGEERAKGNILERFSAQQFPDLHSELNLSSLELGDSALYFCASSVASGTGNTIYFGEGSWLTVV.

This clonotype has more than one count but fewer than ten. The J gene is TRBJ1-3, the V gene TRBV5-4; possible D gene TRBD1, 6 bases. This CDR3 is built from 14 residues. Germline CDR1 and CDR2: SGHNT and YYREEE (reference sequence). V was shortened by 0 bases and J by 8 bases, with 12 bases between the two germline ends. In DNA form, the CDR3 reads TGTGCCAGCAGCTTGGGCAGGGGTACAGACACCATATATTTT. Protein product: CASSLGRGTDTIYF.

The V gene is TRBV9, the J gene TRBJ2-7; no definite D call. Trimming stripped 4 bases from V and 1 base from J, with 18 bases between. This CDR3 comprises 16 residues. The V gene's germline CDR1 is SGDLS and CDR2 YYNGEE. CDR3: CASSPNSTLLSYEQYF. The CDR3 coding sequence is TGTGCCAGCAGCCCGAATAGTACCTTACTTTCCTACGAGCAGTACTTC.

For this clonotype: A much bigger clone sits one base away, suggesting this may be a read error. Because it lacks the conserved phenylalanine or tryptophan at the end, this CDR3 is likely a read error. This rearrangement joins TRBV2 to TRBJ1-2; D is unresolved. The V end lost 4 bases, the J end lost 0 bases, and 6 bases lay between the germline ends. CDR1 and CDR2 (germline): SNHLY, FYNNEI. This CDR3 is built from 13 residues. The chain's CDR3 is CASSGNTNYGYTL. The CDR3 coding sequence is TGTGCCAGCAGTGGTAATACTAACTATGGCTACACCCTC.

This clonotype was picked up one time. This may be a read error, as it is one base from a much larger clone. The chain joins TRBV10-3 to TRBJ1-2; D remains ambiguous. The CDR3 is 13 amino acids. CDR1 ENHRY and CDR2 SYGVKD come from the germline V gene. V was shortened by 3 bases and J by 10 bases, with 15 bases between the two germline ends. The CDR3 DNA reads TGTGCCATCAGTGAAGCGATGACGCAGGCCTACACCTTC. Translation: CAISEAMTQAYTF.